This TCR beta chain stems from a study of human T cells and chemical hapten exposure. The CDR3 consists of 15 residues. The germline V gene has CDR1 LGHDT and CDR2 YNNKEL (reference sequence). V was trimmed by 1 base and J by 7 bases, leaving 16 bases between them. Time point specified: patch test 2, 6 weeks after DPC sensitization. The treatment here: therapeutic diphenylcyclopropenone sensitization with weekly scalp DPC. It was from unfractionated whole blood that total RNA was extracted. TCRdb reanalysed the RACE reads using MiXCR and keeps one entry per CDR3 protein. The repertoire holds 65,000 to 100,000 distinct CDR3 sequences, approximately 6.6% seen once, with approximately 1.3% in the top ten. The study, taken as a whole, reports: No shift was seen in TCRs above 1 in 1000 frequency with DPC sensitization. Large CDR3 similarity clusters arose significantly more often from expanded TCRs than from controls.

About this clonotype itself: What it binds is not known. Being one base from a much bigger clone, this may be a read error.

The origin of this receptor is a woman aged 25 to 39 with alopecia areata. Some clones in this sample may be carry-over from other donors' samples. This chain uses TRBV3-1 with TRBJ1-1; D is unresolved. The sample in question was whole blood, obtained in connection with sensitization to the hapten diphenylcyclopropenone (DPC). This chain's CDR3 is CASSQVSFPTHEAFF. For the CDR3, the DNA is TGTGCCAGCAGCCAAGTTTCGTTCCCCACCCATGAAGCTTTCTTT.